This T cell receptor (beta chain) emerged from a study of blood T cell repertoires in COVID-19. CDR3 length equals 13 residues. The ends were cut back, 2 bases at V and 3 bases at J, with 7 bases in the middle. Germline assignment: CDR1 KGHSH and CDR2 LQKENI. Clones were read by immunoSEQ multiplex PCR, and TCRdb kept only the in-frame ones, dropping some. The sample comprises 400,000 to 450,000 clones, 90% of which are singletons, and 0.6% rests with the top ten. The sample consisted of PBMCs or T cells enriched from blood (not recorded which). The TCR was taken from a man between 18 and 35 years old who had recovered from COVID-19. The chain combines TRBV18 with TRBJ1-2; D uncertain. The DNA for the CDR3 is TGTGCCAGCTCACCAGGACTCGACTATGGCTACACCTTC. Translating it yields CASSPGLDYGYTF.